This entry is about one T cell receptor (beta chain). The antigen is undetermined. CDR3 length: 15 amino acids. CDR1 SGHRS and CDR2 YFSETQ come from the germline V gene. Trimming at V came to 2 bases and at J to 5 bases, leaving 7 bases not matched to a gene. This entry comes from a study of vaccination effects on CD4 cells after COVID-19. Broader study findings: Infection- and vaccine-induced clones contracted markedly late after vaccination.

Profiled with immunoSEQ multiplex PCR; TCRdb holds only in-frame clones, not every one. The profile shows tens of thousands of clones, roughly 79% of them singletons. The ViraFEST assay expanded antigen-specific CD4+ T cells with viral peptide pools before sequencing. Scientists isolated CD4+ T cells after an approximately 9-day culture period ended. The vaccine recipients had no prior SARS-CoV-2 infection, with negative nucleocapsid antibodies. Half-medium exchanges with IL-2 medium took place on days 3 and 7. This TCR derives from a human donor who received a COVID-19 vaccine. This material consisted of CD4+ T cells from PBMCs cultured with HCoV-229E spike peptides, taken before COVID-19 vaccination. The chain carries TRBV5-1 and TRBJ1-1; 9 bases are shared with TRBD1. The CDR3 spells CASSFPDRGQTEAFF. The CDR3 DNA follows: TGCGCCAGCAGCTTCCCGGACAGGGGCCAAACTGAAGCTTTCTTT.